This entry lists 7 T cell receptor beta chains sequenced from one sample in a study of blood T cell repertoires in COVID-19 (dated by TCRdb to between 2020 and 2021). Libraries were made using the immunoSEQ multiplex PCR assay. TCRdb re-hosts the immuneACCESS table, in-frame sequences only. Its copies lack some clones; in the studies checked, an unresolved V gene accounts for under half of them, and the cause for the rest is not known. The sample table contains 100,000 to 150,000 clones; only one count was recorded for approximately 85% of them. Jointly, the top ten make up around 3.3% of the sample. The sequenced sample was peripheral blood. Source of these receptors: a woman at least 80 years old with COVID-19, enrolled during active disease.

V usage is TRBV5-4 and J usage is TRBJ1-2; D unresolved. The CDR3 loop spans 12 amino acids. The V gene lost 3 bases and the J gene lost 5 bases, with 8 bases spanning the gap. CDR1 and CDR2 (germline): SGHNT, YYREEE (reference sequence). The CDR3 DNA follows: TGTGCCAGCAGCTCTGACATATATGGCTACACCTTC. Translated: CASSSDIYGYTF.

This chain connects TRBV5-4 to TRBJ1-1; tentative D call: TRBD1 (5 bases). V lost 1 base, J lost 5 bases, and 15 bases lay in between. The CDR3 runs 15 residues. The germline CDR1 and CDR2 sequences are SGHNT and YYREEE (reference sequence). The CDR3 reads CASSLNPRERTEAFF. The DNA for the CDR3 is TGTGCCAGCAGCTTGAATCCCAGGGAAAGGACTGAAGCTTTCTTT.

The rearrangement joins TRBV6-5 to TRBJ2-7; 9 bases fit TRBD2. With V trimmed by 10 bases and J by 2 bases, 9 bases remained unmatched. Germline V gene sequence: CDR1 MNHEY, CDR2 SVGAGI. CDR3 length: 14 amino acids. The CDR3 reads CAIQSGGRAYEQYF. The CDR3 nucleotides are TGTGCCATCCAAAGCGGCGGGAGGGCCTACGAGCAGTACTTC.

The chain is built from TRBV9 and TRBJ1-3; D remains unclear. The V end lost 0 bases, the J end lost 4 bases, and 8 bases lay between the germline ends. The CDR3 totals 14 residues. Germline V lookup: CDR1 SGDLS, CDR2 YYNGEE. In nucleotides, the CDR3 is TGTGCCAGCAGCGTAGATTTCCCAGGAAACACCATATATTTT. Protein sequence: CASSVDFPGNTIYF.

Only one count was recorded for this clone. The CDR3 loop is CASSPGTGLLGTEAFF. The DNA of the CDR3 is TGTGCCAGCAGCCCCGGGACAGGGCTCTTGGGCACTGAAGCTTTCTTT. The genes are TRBV3-1 (or the pseudogene TRBV3-2) and TRBJ1-1, with TRBD1 identical over 9 bases. The germline V gene has CDR1 LGHDT and CDR2 YNNKEL (reference sequence). This CDR3 has 16 residues. Trimming removed 4 bases from V and 4 bases from J; junction bases left unmatched: 10.

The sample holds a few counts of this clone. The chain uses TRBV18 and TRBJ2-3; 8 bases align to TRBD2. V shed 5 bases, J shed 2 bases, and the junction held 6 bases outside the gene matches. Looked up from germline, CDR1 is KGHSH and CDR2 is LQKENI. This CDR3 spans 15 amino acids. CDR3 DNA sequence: TGTGCCAGCTCATCACTAGCGGAGACCACAGATACGCAGTATTTT. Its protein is CASSSLAETTDTQYF.

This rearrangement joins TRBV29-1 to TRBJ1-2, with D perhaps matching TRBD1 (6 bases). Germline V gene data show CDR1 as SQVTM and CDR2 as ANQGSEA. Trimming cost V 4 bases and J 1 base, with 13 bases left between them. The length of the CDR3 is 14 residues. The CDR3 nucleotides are TGCAGCGTTGTCCGGGACACCCTTAACTATGGCTACACCTTC. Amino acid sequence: CSVVRDTLNYGYTF.